This T cell receptor beta chain was sequenced during a study of cytomegalovirus exposure and HLA in healthy donors. Study context: HLA-typed donors were the source of about 90 million unique TCRs held in an early data release.

Germline lookup yields CDR1 SGHTA and CDR2 FQGNSA. The CDR3 is 15 residues long. Primers included in the PCR were 60 Vbeta and 13 Jbeta primers. Clones were sequenced by immunoSEQ multiplex PCR, and TCRdb holds only the in-frame ones, with some missing. The sample gives some 250,000 clones, around 80% of which show up once; 5% to 6.5% is in the top ten. The sequenced material came from PBMCs. This rearrangement joins TRBV7-2 to TRBJ2-5; 9 bases are shared with TRBD1. The J call may be in error: the DNA end matches TRBJ2-7 better. The clonotype comes from a woman aged 35 to 49 in good health and CMV-seropositive. CDR3 in DNA: TGTGCCAGCAGCTTTACCGGGACAGGGAGCTACGAGCAGTACTTC. Its translation is CASSFTGTGSYEQYF.